Below are 21 T cell receptor beta chains sequenced from a single sample in a study of CD8+CD57+ T cells in acquired aplastic anemia. CDR3 and TCR beta VDJ profiling relied on a genomic DNA template. MiXCR, applied by TCRdb to the reads, yields one record per CDR3 protein. The sample includes about 210,000 distinct CDR3 sequences, approximately 60% seen only once; the top ten take over 25%. The sample comprised sorted CD4+, CD8+, or CD8+CD57+ T cells (not recorded which) from PBMCs. The origin of the receptors is a human donor in good health.

The chain combines TRBV7-3 with TRBJ2-3; 8 bases agree with TRBD1. The CDR3 totals 15 residues. Germline trimming cut 5 bases from V and 5 bases from J; bases unmatched to any gene: 9. Germline lookup yields CDR1 SGHTA and CDR2 FQGTGA. The CDR3 DNA reads TGTGCCAGCAGCCCATACGGACAGGGTATAGATACGCAGTATTTT. Translating gives CASSPYGQGIDTQYF.

V and J are TRBV20-1 and TRBJ2-5, with 10 bases fitting TRBD2. This CDR3 contains 13 residues. Losses at the gene ends were 4 bases for V and 2 bases for J; bases not matched to a gene: 1. Germline loops: CDR1 DFQATT, CDR2 SNEGSKA (reference sequence). The DNA of the CDR3 is TGCAGTGCTACGACTAGCGGGCAAGAGACCCAGTACTTC. Protein product: CSATTSGQETQYF.

The CDR3 DNA reads as TGTGCCAGCAGTTTATCCCTAGCGGGAGCTCGCAATGAGCAGTTCTTC. Residues: CASSLSLAGARNEQFF. The chain uses TRBV27 and TRBJ2-1, with 10 bases identical to TRBD2. Looked up from germline, CDR1 is MNHEY and CDR2 is SMNVEV (reference sequence). The ends lost 0 bases at V and 6 bases at J; junction bases unmatched: 5. The CDR3 length is 16 residues.

This clonotype was counted ten times or more. In DNA form, the CDR3 reads TGTGCCAGCAGCTTGGTGATGGAAGAGACCCAGTACTTC. Its protein is CASSLVMEETQYF. The gene calls are TRBV5-4 and TRBJ2-5; D uncertain. The CDR3 extends over 13 amino acids. The germline gives CDR1 SGHNT, CDR2 YYREEE (reference sequence). Trimming took off 0 bases at V and 3 bases at J, with 6 bases between the two ends.

The V gene is TRBV19, the J gene TRBJ1-1, with 8 bases fitting TRBD1. There are 14 residues in the CDR3. CDR1 LNHDA and CDR2 SQIVND come from the germline V gene (reference sequence). Losses at the gene ends were 6 bases for V and 4 bases for J; bases not matched to a gene: 7. This CDR3 reads CASSLGQATTEAFF. CDR3 in DNA: TGTGCCAGTAGCCTGGGACAGGCGACCACTGAAGCTTTCTTT.

This clonotype was seen a few times. This chain links TRBV12-3 or TRBV12-4 with TRBJ2-6, with a weak D call TRBD2 (6 bases). Trimming took off 5 bases at V and 8 bases at J, with 7 bases between the two ends. This CDR3 has 12 amino acids. The CDR3 DNA follows: TGTGCCAGCAGTGGAGGGACCAACGTCCTGACTTTC. This translates into CASSGGTNVLTF.

This clonotype was recorded many times. This chain links TRBV7-9 with TRBJ1-2; D is perhaps TRBD1 (5 bases). The CDR3 contains 14 residues. Per the germline V gene, CDR1 is SEHNR and CDR2 is FQNEAQ (reference sequence). V was cut by 5 bases and J by 4 bases, with 14 bases left in between. CDR3 DNA sequence: TGTGCCAGCAGCCCCCCGGGGAGGGGCTATGGCTACACCTTC. This gives the protein CASSPPGRGYGYTF. Together with reference TRBV7-9 and TRBJ1-2, the CDR3 gives the full variable domain: DTGVSQNPRHKITKRGQNVTFRCDPISEHNRLYWYRQTLGQGPEFLTYFQNEAQLEKSRLLSDRFSAERPKGSFSTLEIQRTEQGDSAMYLCASSPPGRGYGYTFGSGTRLTVV.

The chain uses TRBV7-8 and TRBJ1-2; D is perhaps TRBD1 (5 bases). The germline gives CDR1 SGHVS, CDR2 FQNEAQ. The CDR3 length is 14 residues. The ends were cut back, 6 bases at V and 3 bases at J, with 14 bases in the middle. The CDR3 sequence is CASRQGRGDYGYTF. The CDR3 DNA sequence: TGTGCCAGCAGACAAGGACGGGGGGACTATGGCTACACCTTC.

This sequence joins TRBV20-1 and TRBJ1-5; tentative D call: TRBD1 (6 bases). From germline, CDR1 is DFQATT and CDR2 SNEGSKA (reference sequence). This CDR3 is 12 amino acids long. Trimming cost V 7 bases and J 6 bases, with 13 bases left between them. The CDR3 loop reads CSGQAGGQPQHF. The CDR3 DNA reads TGCAGTGGACAGGCCGGGGGTCAGCCCCAGCATTTT.

The gene calls are TRBV20-1 and TRBJ2-7; D might be TRBD2 (6 bases). The germline gives CDR1 DFQATT, CDR2 SNEGSKA (reference sequence). The CDR3 loop spans 15 amino acids. V shed 6 bases and J shed 3 bases, with 21 bases lying between them. CDR3 in amino acids: CSASSSGVLLYEQYF. As DNA, the CDR3 is TGCAGTGCCAGCAGCTCGGGAGTTTTACTCTACGAGCAGTACTTC.

As regards this clonotype: The junction does not match germline at one end; this may be a read error. The chain links TRBV2 to TRBJ2-1; D unresolved. This CDR3 contains 10 residues. Germline CDR1 and CDR2: SNHLY and FYNNEI. The CDR3 region has the DNA TGTGACAGCTCCTACAATGAGCAGTTCTTC. It translates to CDSSYNEQFF.

The gene calls are TRBV7-3 and TRBJ1-6; 7 bases are a match to TRBD1. Germline CDR1 reads SGHTA; CDR2 reads FQGTGA. The CDR3 sequence is 16 residues long. The ends lost 8 bases at V and 7 bases at J; junction bases unmatched: 14. CDR3 loop: CASGNDPGQTNSPLHF. CDR3 DNA: TGTGCCAGCGGCAACGACCCGGGACAGACGAATTCACCCCTCCACTTT.

The rearrangement joins TRBV7-6 to TRBJ1-1; D ambiguous. Trimming left V 1 base short and J 0 bases short, with 9 bases between. The CDR3 length is 15 residues. Germline CDR1 and CDR2: SGHVS and FNYEAQ. The CDR3 region has the DNA TGTGCCAGCAGCTTAGGAGGTCCCATGAACACTGAAGCTTTCTTT. As protein: CASSLGGPMNTEAFF.

This clonotype was detected ten times or more. J is TRBJ2-4 and V is TRBV2; TRBD2 matches at 8 bases. This CDR3 is built from 14 residues. CDR1 and CDR2 (germline): SNHLY, FYNNEI. V shed 8 bases, J shed 7 bases, and the junction held 10 bases outside the gene matches. In DNA, the CDR3 is TGTGCCAGCTCAAGCGGGAGAGGCCCGAACATTCAGTACTTC. Translated, it gives CASSSGRGPNIQYF. The full variable domain, its missing parts supplied by reference TRBV2 and TRBJ2-4, is EPEVTQTPSHQVTQMGQEVILRCVPISNHLYFYWYRQILGQKVEFLVSFYNNEISEKSEIFDDQFSVERPDGSNFTLKIRSTKLEDSAMYFCASSSGRGPNIQYFGAGTRLSVL.

The chain has TRBV7-2 and TRBJ1-2; 9 bases align to TRBD1. Germline CDR1 SGHTA, CDR2 FQGNSA. The CDR3 is 14 amino acids. Trimming removed 3 bases from V and 7 bases from J; junction bases left unmatched: 6. The chain's CDR3 is CASSFHRQGVGYTF. Written as DNA, the CDR3 is TGTGCCAGCAGCTTTCACCGACAGGGGGTTGGCTACACCTTC.

In the case of this clonotype: A much larger clone lies one base from this, so it may be a read error. For the CDR3, the DNA is TGTGCCAGCAGCGTATACAGGGGGCTTGACACCGGGGAGCTGTTTTTT. Amino acids: CASSVYRGLDTGELFF. The genes are TRBV5-5 and TRBJ2-2, with 9 nucleotides matching TRBD1. This CDR3 comprises 16 residues. Germline V gives CDR1 SGHKS, CDR2 YYEKEE (reference sequence). The V gene end was trimmed by 4 bases and the J gene end by 3 bases; junction bases not matched to a gene: 7.

This chain links TRBV7-9 with TRBJ2-7; maybe TRBD2 (7 bases). Near its end, the DNA agrees better with TRBJ2-3, so the J call may be wrong. Germline CDR1 is SEHNR and CDR2 is FQNEAQ (reference sequence). The CDR3 length is 15 residues. The CDR3 loop reads CASSLEGGGTDTQYF. Here the CDR3 DNA reads TGTGCCAGCAGCTTAGAAGGGGGGGGCACAGATACGCAGTATTTT.

V gene TRBV7-9 combines with J gene TRBJ1-6; D is unresolved. V lost 5 bases and J 14 bases, leaving 22 bases between the germline ends. CDR1 and CDR2 from the germline V gene are SEHNR and FQNEAQ (reference sequence). The CDR3 is 15 residues long. CDR3 nucleotide sequence: TGTGCCAGCAGCACCAATCTTGACCGCAATCGGGCCCTCCACTTT. It codes for CASSTNLDRNRALHF. The entire variable domain, with the rest obtained from reference TRBV7-9 and TRBJ1-6, is as follows: DTGVSQNPRHKITKRGQNVTFRCDPISEHNRLYWYRQTLGQGPEFLTYFQNEAQLEKSRLLSDRFSAERPKGSFSTLEIQRTEQGDSAMYLCASSTNLDRNRALHFGNGTRLTVT.

The table lists this clonotype with a few counts. V gene TRBV30 combines with J gene TRBJ2-1; D is ambiguous. Germline lookup yields CDR1 GTSNPN and CDR2 SVGIG (reference sequence). The ends were cut back, 1 base at V and 5 bases at J, with 6 bases in the middle. The CDR3 spans 12 residues. In DNA, the CDR3 is TGTGCCTGGAGTGAGGTCGACAATGAGCAGTTCTTC. It encodes CAWSEVDNEQFF.

This chain connects TRBV5-1 to TRBJ1-1; D is undetermined. V lost 4 bases, J lost 4 bases, and 14 bases lay in between. CDR1 and CDR2 (germline): SGHRS, YFSETQ. The CDR3 extends over 14 amino acids. This chain's CDR3 is CASSHGTRGTEAFF. CDR3 nucleotides: TGCGCCAGCAGCCACGGTACACGGGGCACTGAAGCTTTCTTT.

Remarks on this clonotype: Since a much larger clone is just one base distant, this may be a read error. The rearrangement uses TRBV6-2 or TRBV6-3 and TRBJ1-1, with 7 bases fitting TRBD1. The CDR3 has 13 residues. V lost 5 bases, J lost 5 bases, and 5 bases stayed unmatched. Germline V gene data show CDR1 as MNHEY and CDR2 as SVGEGT. The CDR3 nucleotides are TGTGCCAGCAGTGAAGGGGGCATGACTGAAGCTTTCTTT. This sequence encodes CASSEGGMTEAFF.